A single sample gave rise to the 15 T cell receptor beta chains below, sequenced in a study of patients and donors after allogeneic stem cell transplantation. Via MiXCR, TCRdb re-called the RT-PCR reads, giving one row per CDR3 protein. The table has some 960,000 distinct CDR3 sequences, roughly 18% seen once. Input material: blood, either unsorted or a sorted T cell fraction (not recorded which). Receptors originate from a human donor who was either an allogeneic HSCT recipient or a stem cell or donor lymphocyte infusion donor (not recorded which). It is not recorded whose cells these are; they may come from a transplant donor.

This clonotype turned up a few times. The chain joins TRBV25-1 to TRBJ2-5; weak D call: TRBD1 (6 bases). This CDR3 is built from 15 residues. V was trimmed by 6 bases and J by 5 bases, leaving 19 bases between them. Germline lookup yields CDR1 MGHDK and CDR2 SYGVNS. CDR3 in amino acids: CASRGPEQGWETQYF. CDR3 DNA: TGTGCCAGCAGGGGACCGGAACAGGGCTGGGAGACCCAGTACTTC.

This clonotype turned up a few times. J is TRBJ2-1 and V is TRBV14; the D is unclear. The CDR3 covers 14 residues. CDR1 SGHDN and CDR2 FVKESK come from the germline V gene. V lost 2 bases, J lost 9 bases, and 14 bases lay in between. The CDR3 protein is CASSQLDTGVEQFF. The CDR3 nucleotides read TGTGCCAGCAGCCAACTGGATACGGGTGTTGAGCAGTTCTTC.

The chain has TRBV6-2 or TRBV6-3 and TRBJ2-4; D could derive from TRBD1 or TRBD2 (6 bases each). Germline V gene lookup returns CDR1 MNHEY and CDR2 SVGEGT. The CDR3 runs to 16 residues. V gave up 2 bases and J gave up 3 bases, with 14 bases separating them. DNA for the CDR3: TGTGCCAGCAGTTACGGGCAGGGGAGGCACAAAAACATTCAGTACTTC. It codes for CASSYGQGRHKNIQYF.

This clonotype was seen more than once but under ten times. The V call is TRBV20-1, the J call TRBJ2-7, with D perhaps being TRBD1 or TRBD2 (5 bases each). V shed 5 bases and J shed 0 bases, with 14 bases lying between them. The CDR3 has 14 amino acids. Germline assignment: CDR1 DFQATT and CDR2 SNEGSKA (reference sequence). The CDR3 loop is CSASPGRSSYEQYF. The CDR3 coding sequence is TGCAGTGCTTCGCCGGGACGGAGCTCCTACGAGCAGTACTTC.

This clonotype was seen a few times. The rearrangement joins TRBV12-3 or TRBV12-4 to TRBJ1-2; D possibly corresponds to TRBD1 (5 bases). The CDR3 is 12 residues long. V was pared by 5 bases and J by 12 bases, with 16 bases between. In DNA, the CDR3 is TGTGCCAGCAGTCGCTTACCCTTGGGGGACACCTTC. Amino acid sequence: CASSRLPLGDTF.

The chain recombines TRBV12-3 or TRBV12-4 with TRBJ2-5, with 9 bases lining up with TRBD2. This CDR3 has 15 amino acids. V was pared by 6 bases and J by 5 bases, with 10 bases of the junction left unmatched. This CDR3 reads CASSILAGRTETQYF. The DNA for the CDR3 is TGTGCCAGCAGCATTCTAGCGGGACGCACGGAGACCCAGTACTTC.

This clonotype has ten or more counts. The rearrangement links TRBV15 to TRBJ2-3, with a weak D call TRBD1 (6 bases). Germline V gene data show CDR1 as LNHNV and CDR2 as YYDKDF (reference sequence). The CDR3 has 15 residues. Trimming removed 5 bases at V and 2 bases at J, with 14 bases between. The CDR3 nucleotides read TGTGCCACCAGCGGAGGACAGACCTACACAGATACGCAGTATTTT. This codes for CATSGGQTYTDTQYF.

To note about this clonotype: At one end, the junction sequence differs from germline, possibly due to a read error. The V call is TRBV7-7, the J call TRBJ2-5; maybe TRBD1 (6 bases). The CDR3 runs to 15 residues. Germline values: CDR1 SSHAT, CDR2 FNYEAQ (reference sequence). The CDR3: CASSSTDRPKETQYF. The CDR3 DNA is TGTGCTAGCAGCTCCACGGACAGACCGAAAGAGACCCAGTACTTC.

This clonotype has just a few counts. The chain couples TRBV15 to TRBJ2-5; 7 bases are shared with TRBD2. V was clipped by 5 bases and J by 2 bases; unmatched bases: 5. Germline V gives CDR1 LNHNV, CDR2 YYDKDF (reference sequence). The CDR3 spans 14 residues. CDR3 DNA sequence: TGTGCCACCAGCGGGGACTACCAACAAGAGACCCAGTACTTC. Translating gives CATSGDYQQETQYF.

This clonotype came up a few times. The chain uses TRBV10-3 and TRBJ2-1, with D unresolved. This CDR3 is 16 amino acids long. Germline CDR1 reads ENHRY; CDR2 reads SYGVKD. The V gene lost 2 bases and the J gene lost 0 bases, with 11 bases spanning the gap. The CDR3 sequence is CAISETRLSSYNEQFF. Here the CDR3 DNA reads TGTGCCATCAGTGAGACGCGGCTCAGCTCCTACAATGAGCAGTTCTTC.

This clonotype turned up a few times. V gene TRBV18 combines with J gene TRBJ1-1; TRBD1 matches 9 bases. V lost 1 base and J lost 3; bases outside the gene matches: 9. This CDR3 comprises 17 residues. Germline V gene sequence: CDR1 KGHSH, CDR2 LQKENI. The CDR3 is CASSPRPGTGPDTEAFF. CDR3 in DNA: TGTGCCAGCTCACCACGTCCCGGGACAGGGCCGGACACTGAAGCTTTCTTT.

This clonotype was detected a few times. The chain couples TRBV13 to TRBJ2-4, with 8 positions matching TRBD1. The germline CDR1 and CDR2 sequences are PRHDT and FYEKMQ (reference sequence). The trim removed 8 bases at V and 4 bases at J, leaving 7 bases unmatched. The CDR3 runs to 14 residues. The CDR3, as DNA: TGTGCCAGCCGGAGACAGGGGAATAAAAACATTCAGTACTTC. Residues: CASRRQGNKNIQYF.

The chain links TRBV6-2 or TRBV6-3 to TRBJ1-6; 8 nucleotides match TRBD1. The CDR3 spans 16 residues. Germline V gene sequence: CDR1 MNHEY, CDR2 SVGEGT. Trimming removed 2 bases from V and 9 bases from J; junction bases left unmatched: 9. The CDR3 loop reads CASSYGTGGTGSPLHF. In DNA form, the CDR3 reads TGTGCCAGCAGTTACGGTACAGGGGGTACGGGTTCACCCCTCCACTTT.

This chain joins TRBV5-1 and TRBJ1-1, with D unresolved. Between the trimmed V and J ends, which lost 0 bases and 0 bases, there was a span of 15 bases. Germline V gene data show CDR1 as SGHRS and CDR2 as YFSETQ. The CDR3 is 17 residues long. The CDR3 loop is CASSLVVGFSMNTEAFF. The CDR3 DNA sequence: TGCGCCAGCAGCTTGGTGGTAGGGTTTAGCATGAACACTGAAGCTTTCTTT.

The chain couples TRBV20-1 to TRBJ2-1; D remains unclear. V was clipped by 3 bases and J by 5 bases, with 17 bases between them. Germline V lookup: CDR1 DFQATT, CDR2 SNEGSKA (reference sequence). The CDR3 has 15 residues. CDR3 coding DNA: TGCAGTGCTAGTTCATATATGAAGGCGGACAATGAGCAGTTCTTC. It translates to CSASSYMKADNEQFF.